One and the same sample provided the 11 T cell receptor beta chains below, sequenced in a study of neurological immune-mediated disorders. TCRdb reprocessed the 5' RACE reads with MiXCR, giving one entry per CDR3 protein. The data contain approximately 66,000 distinct CDR3 sequences, less than 5.5% of them singletons. The sample taken for sequencing was PBMCs. The receptors shown here come from a man aged 25-40 years with multiple sclerosis.

There are many counts of this clonotype. In nucleotides, the CDR3 is TGTGCCAGCAGCTTAGAACCGGGATCCATGGATGAAAAACTGTTTTTT. It specifies CASSLEPGSMDEKLFF. This chain joins TRBV7-2 and TRBJ1-4; unclear D gene. This CDR3 region has 16 residues. V lost 1 base to trimming and J lost 6 bases, with 15 bases between them. From germline, CDR1 is SGHTA and CDR2 FQGNSA.

This clonotype was detected a few times. The gene calls are TRBV4-1 and TRBJ1-5; tentatively, D is TRBD1 (6 bases). The germline V gene has CDR1 MGHRA and CDR2 YSYEKL. CDR3 length: 16 residues. Trimming shortened V by 4 bases and J by 0 bases, and 13 bases separated the two germline ends. The CDR3 region has the DNA TGCGCCAGCAGCCCGACCCAGGGGATTAGCAATCAGCCCCAGCATTTT. The encoded protein is CASSPTQGISNQPQHF.

This clonotype has ten or more counts. This chain links TRBV7-9 with TRBJ2-1, with 9 nucleotides matching TRBD1. Germline V lookup: CDR1 SEHNR, CDR2 FQNEAQ (reference sequence). CDR3 size: 16 residues. V lost 5 bases to trimming and J lost 10 bases; unmatched junction nucleotides: 15. In DNA form, the CDR3 reads TGTGCCAGCAGCGGGAGGACAGGGGCCCCGGTGGGGGAGCAGTTCTTC. Its translation is CASSGRTGAPVGEQFF.

This clonotype was observed at least ten times. This sequence joins TRBV10-3 and TRBJ1-5; 8 bases map to TRBD1. The CDR3 length is 14 residues. V dropped 5 bases and J dropped 6; count of bases not matched to a gene: 6. The germline gives CDR1 ENHRY, CDR2 SYGVKD. The CDR3: CAISTGQASQPQHF. DNA for the CDR3: TGTGCCATCAGTACGGGACAGGCGAGTCAGCCCCAGCATTTT.

This clonotype was seen many times. The CDR3, as DNA: TGCGCCAGCAGTGACCCGAGGACAGGGAGTCCCTATGGCTACACCTTC. Translation: CASSDPRTGSPYGYTF. V usage is TRBV10-2 and J usage is TRBJ1-2; 8 bases line up with TRBD1. There are 16 residues in the CDR3. Germline values: CDR1 WSHSY, CDR2 SAAADI. With V trimmed by 3 bases and J by 4 bases, 10 bases remained unmatched.

The table lists this clonotype with many counts. The gene calls are TRBV29-1 and TRBJ2-2, with a weak D call TRBD2 (5 bases). The germline V gene encodes CDR1 SQVTM and CDR2 ANQGSEA. V was clipped by 7 bases and J by 3 bases, with 6 bases between them. This CDR3 region has 11 residues. CDR3 in amino acids: CSGSDTGELFF. In DNA, the CDR3 is TGCAGCGGTAGCGACACCGGGGAGCTGTTTTTT.

This clonotype showed up many times. This sequence joins TRBV4-2 and TRBJ1-1, with D unclear. The CDR3 sequence is 16 residues long. Germline CDR1 LGHNA, CDR2 YNFKEQ. V shed 1 base and J shed 0 bases, with 12 bases lying between them. The CDR3 nucleotides read TGTGCCAGCAGCCAAGGACTTCTGATCTTGAACACTGAAGCTTTCTTT. Translation gives CASSQGLLILNTEAFF.

This clonotype has ten or more counts. V is TRBV4-1 and J is TRBJ2-1, with 8 bases identical to TRBD2. The CDR3 length is 17 residues. CDR1 and CDR2 (germline): MGHRA, YSYEKL. J was trimmed by 4 bases and V by 1 base; bases with no gene match: 9. CDR3 sequence: CASSQVLARGAYNEQFF. As DNA, the CDR3 is TGCGCCAGCAGCCAAGTTCTGGCGCGGGGGGCTTACAATGAGCAGTTCTTC.

This clonotype was observed many times. V gene TRBV5-1 combines with J gene TRBJ1-2; tentatively, D is TRBD1 (5 bases). V was pared by 3 bases and J by 4 bases, with 10 bases between. Germline CDR1 is SGHRS and CDR2 is YFSETQ. The CDR3 runs 13 residues. The CDR3 loop reads CASSSGTSYGYTF. The CDR3 nucleotides are TGCGCCAGCAGCTCCGGGACCTCCTATGGCTACACCTTC.

This clonotype was seen many times. V usage is TRBV4-1 and J usage is TRBJ2-7, with D possibly TRBD1 on 6 matching bases. V lost 5 bases and J lost 0, with 14 bases in between. The germline CDR1 and CDR2 sequences are MGHRA and YSYEKL. The CDR3 is 15 residues long. CDR3 amino acids: CASSSRQDSSYEQYV. CDR3 coding DNA: TGCGCCAGCAGCTCACGACAGGATAGCTCCTACGAGCAGTACGTC.

This clonotype was seen repeatedly, ten times or more. The J gene is TRBJ1-1, the V gene TRBV5-1, with a weak D call TRBD1 (5 bases). The CDR3 covers 14 residues. Trimming took off 4 bases at V and 1 base at J, with 11 bases between the two ends. The germline V gene encodes CDR1 SGHRS and CDR2 YFSETQ. This CDR3 is CASSTSTANTEAFF. In DNA form, the CDR3 reads TGCGCCAGCAGCACTTCGACAGCGAACACTGAAGCTTTCTTT.